Listed below are T cell receptor beta chains from one sample, sequenced in a study of human T cells and chemical hapten exposure. TCRdb ran MiXCR on the RACE reads and lists one entry per CDR3 protein. Of about 340,000 distinct CDR3 sequences listed, about 7% were seen once; the top ten hold 7% to 10%. The sample consisted of whole blood, taken in connection with sensitization to the hapten diphenylcyclopropenone (DPC). The receptors shown here come from a woman younger than 30 with alopecia areata. Some clones in this sample may be carry-over from other donors' samples. Both conserved end residues are trimmed from each CDR3.

j_gene,v_gene,CDR3aa
TRBJ1-1,TRBV6-1,ASSVREGWESANTEAF
TRBJ2-5,TRBV29-1,SGSREQETQY
TRBJ2-3,TRBV10-3,ATRGALVADTQY
TRBJ2-7,TRBV29-1,SVEPIEGGEQY
TRBJ1-2,TRBV12-3/TRBV12-4,ASSPGSTMANYGYT
TRBJ2-7,TRBV5-1,ASRWNRGSEQY
TRBJ1-6,TRBV7-2,ASSPGGGSPLH
TRBJ2-7,TRBV27,ASSLARKYEQY
TRBJ2-7,TRBV6-5,ASSSIRDRSYEQY
TRBJ2-1,TRBV7-2,ASSLAGWGFDNEQF
TRBJ2-3,TRBV5-1,ASSLSQDTQY
TRBJ1-1,TRBV9,ASSVVLGNTEAF
TRBJ2-1,TRBV7-2,ASSFPYNEQF
TRBJ2-7,TRBV29-1,TRGGEYYEQY
TRBJ2-2,TRBV24-1,ATSDLGRGGTGELF
TRBJ2-5,TRBV12-3/TRBV12-4,ASTHSGGAETQY
TRBJ2-3,TRBV9,ASSPQVSRDTQY
TRBJ2-2,TRBV4-3,ASSQVASGGLGSGELF
TRBJ2-1,TRBV7-9,ASSTPRGGGSYNEQF
TRBJ2-5,TRBV19,ASTPGQGGQETQY
TRBJ2-5,TRBV12-3/TRBV12-4,ASSIIVETQY
TRBJ2-7,TRBV15,ATSRDAGNYEQY
TRBJ1-1,TRBV29-1,SVAGRLNTEAF
TRBJ1-1,TRBV12-3/TRBV12-4,ASSFLGKNTEAF